Listed here are 23 T cell receptor beta chains from one sample, sequenced in a study of tumor-infiltrating lymphocytes in oesophageal squamous cell carcinoma. TCRdb called the PCR reads again in MiXCR, with one record for every CDR3 protein. The sample carries 18,000 or so distinct CDR3 sequences, roughly 43% recorded once. Sequencing was done on a sample of normal esophageal tissue next to the tumor. The source of these receptors is a male donor with esophageal squamous cell carcinoma.

This clonotype has a single count. At one of its ends the junction is not consistent with the germline gene, which may arise from a read error. The chain has TRBV2 and TRBJ1-6, with a tentative D call TRBD1 (5 bases). Looked up from germline, CDR1 is SNHLY and CDR2 is FYNNEI. The CDR3 totals 15 residues. In nucleotides, the CDR3 is TGTGCCAGCAGAGCGGGACTAGCGGAGATCTACGCGCAGTACTTT. Translating gives CASRAGLAEIYAQYF. Using reference TRBV2 and TRBJ1-6 for the parts outside the CDR3, the full variable domain is EPEVTQTPSHQVTQMGQEVILRCVPISNHLYFYWYRQILGQKVEFLVSFYNNEISEKSEIFDDQFSVERPDGSNFTLKIRSTKLEDSAMYFCASRAGLAEIYAQYFGNGTRLTVT.

The J gene is TRBJ2-3, the V gene TRBV2; perhaps TRBD1 as D (5 bases). The J call may not be correct, given that the DNA end is closer to TRBJ2-7. This CDR3 comprises 16 residues. The germline V gene encodes CDR1 SNHLY and CDR2 FYNNEI. DNA for the CDR3: TGTGCCAGCAGTCCCCGGTGGACAAGCTCCTACAATGAGCAGTACTTC. Its translation is CASSPRWTSSYNEQYF.

This clonotype has at least ten counts. The chain joins TRBV10-3 to TRBJ2-3; TRBD2 matches 9 bases. Germline values: CDR1 ENHRY, CDR2 SYGVKD. The ends lost 3 bases at V and 4 bases at J; junction bases unmatched: 5. The CDR3 length is 15 residues. The CDR3 coding sequence is TGTGCCATCAGTGATCCTAGCGGGAAGTCAGATACGCAGTATTTT. It translates to CAISDPSGKSDTQYF.

This clonotype showed up many times. The chain links TRBV4-2 to TRBJ2-3; D is perhaps TRBD1 or TRBD2 (6 bases each). The CDR3 runs 17 residues. Germline-derived CDR1 and CDR2 are LGHNA and YNFKEQ. Between the trimmed V and J ends, which lost 6 bases and 5 bases, there was a span of 24 bases. This CDR3 reads CASSWGRLSSGEDTQYF. In DNA, the CDR3 is TGTGCCAGCAGTTGGGGGCGTCTAAGTAGCGGAGAAGATACGCAGTATTTT.

The sample holds many counts of this clonotype. The chain employs TRBV28 and TRBJ2-3; 12 nucleotides line up with TRBD2. Germline V gene data show CDR1 as MDHEN and CDR2 as SYDVKM. Trimming removed 5 bases from V and 2 bases from J; junction bases left unmatched: 5. The CDR3 spans 16 residues. Here the CDR3 reads CASSARLAGDTDTQYF. The DNA for the CDR3 is TGTGCCAGCAGTGCCCGACTAGCGGGAGACACAGATACGCAGTATTTT.

Judged by abundance, this clonotype is medium-sized. The V gene is TRBV7-8, the J gene TRBJ2-7; perhaps TRBD2 as D (6 bases). The CDR3 is 15 residues long. V shed 4 bases and J shed 7 bases, with 20 bases lying between them. CDR1 is SGHVS, CDR2 FQNEAQ, per germline. DNA of the CDR3: TGTGCCAGCAGCTATTTGGAGGGATGGGTCGGGGAGCAGTACTTC. Protein product: CASSYLEGWVGEQYF.

This clonotype was counted only a few times. A much larger clone is a single base away; this may be a read error. This chain links TRBV5-4 with TRBJ2-5; no definite D call. The CDR3 contains 14 residues. Germline V lookup: CDR1 SGHNT, CDR2 YYREEE (reference sequence). CDR3 DNA sequence: TGCGCCAGCAGCTTGGCGCTGATCGAGGCTGAGCAGTACTTC. This codes for CASSLALIEAEQYF.

This clonotype was detected a few times. This chain uses TRBV7-6 with TRBJ2-1; TRBD2 agrees at 8 bases. V lost 2 bases, J lost 5 bases, and 8 bases stayed unmatched. Germline V gives CDR1 SGHVS, CDR2 FNYEAQ. CDR3 length: 16 residues. The CDR3 spells CASSLIGGRTHNEQFF. Here the CDR3 DNA reads TGTGCCAGCAGCTTAATTGGCGGGAGGACCCACAATGAGCAGTTCTTC.

Concerning this clonotype: Being one base from a much bigger clone, this may be a read error. The genes are TRBV7-8 and TRBJ2-1; 11 bases match TRBD2. The CDR3 is 18 residues long. CDR1 and CDR2 (germline): SGHVS, FQNEAQ. With V trimmed by 2 bases and J by 10 bases, 16 bases remained unmatched. CDR3 coding DNA: TGTGCCAGCAGCTTATTGCTAGCGGGAGGAGAGAGCGTCCTCGAGCAGTTCTTC. It is translated as CASSLLLAGGESVLEQFF.

As regards this clonotype: It is unclear where the CDR3 begins or ends on the DNA, so no DNA is shown, and the CDR3 is as TCRdb lists it. The chain is built from TRBV7-5 and TRBJ1-1; the D call in the table, TRBD1, was not verified against the DNA. TRBV7-5 is classified as a pseudogene. The CDR3 is 16 amino acids in total, end residues counted. The CDR3 is CISVPEEAPLEQAKSW.

The chain employs TRBV7-4 and TRBJ2-7, with D possibly being TRBD1 (5 bases). Trimming cost V 1 base and J 6 bases, with 16 bases left between them. Germline CDR1 is SGHVT and CDR2 is SQSDAQ. The CDR3 totals 15 residues. The CDR3 DNA sequence: TGTGCCAGCAGCTTAGATCTGGGGCCCCAATCCGAGCAGTACTTC. Translating gives CASSLDLGPQSEQYF.

Remarks on this clonotype: Likely a read error: the CDR3 ends without its conserved phenylalanine or tryptophan. Because the CDR3's place on the DNA is in doubt, the DNA is left out and the CDR3 is given as listed by TCRdb. The genes are TRBV12-3 or TRBV12-4 and TRBJ2-7; the table's D call of TRBD2 was not tested on the DNA. The CDR3 extends over 16 residues, inclusive of both ends. Here the CDR3 reads CASSLARGWEAYTFGS.

By sample share, this clonotype is medium-sized (0.01 to 0.1%). The chain has TRBV7-9 and TRBJ2-5, with D hard to call. Germline CDR1 is SEHNR and CDR2 is FQNEAQ (reference sequence). The germline V and J ends were trimmed by 4 bases and 5 bases, with 8 bases remaining between them. The CDR3 has 12 amino acids. Written as DNA, the CDR3 is TGTGCCAGCAGCTCTCTTGGGGAGACCCAGTACTTC. The encoded protein is CASSSLGETQYF.

Regarding this clonotype: At one end, the junction sequence differs from germline, possibly due to a read error. This chain joins TRBV7-6 and TRBJ2-1; 16 nucleotides agree with TRBD2. This CDR3 region has 17 residues. Germline CDR1 reads SGHVS; CDR2 reads FNYEAQ. In DNA, the CDR3 is TGTGCTAGCACACCGGGACTAGCGGGAGGGCCCTACAATGAGCAGTTCTTC. Its translation: CASTPGLAGGPYNEQFF.

By frequency in the sample, this clonotype is medium-sized. The rearrangement links TRBV7-8 to TRBJ1-3; 8 bases agree with TRBD1. CDR3 size: 15 residues. CDR1 is SGHVS and CDR2 is FQNEAQ in the germline V gene. V trimming: 2 bases; J trimming: 4 bases; junction bases outside the gene matches: 4. The CDR3 DNA is TGTGCCAGCAGCTTAAACAGGGACAGGGGAAACACCATATATTTT. Translating gives CASSLNRDRGNTIYF.

V gene TRBV12-2 combines with J gene TRBJ1-1. TRBV12-2 is deemed a pseudogene. This CDR3 is 16 amino acids long. The CDR3 coding sequence is TGTGCAAGTCGCTTAGAAGGCTGGGCATTGAACACTGAAGCTTTCTTT. Protein sequence: CASRLEGWALNTEAFF.

This clonotype was observed once. The chain links TRBV12-3 or TRBV12-4 to TRBJ2-2; 9 nucleotides agree with TRBD1. The V segment lost 3 bases and the J segment 4 bases; nucleotides outside the gene matches: 6. CDR3 length: 16 residues. The CDR3 region is CASSFGTGFGTGELFF. CDR3 nucleotide sequence: TGTGCCAGCAGTTTCGGGACAGGGTTTGGCACCGGGGAGCTGTTTTTT.

The chain recombines TRBV3-1 with TRBJ2-1, with a possible D match to TRBD1 (6 bases). The DNA end lines up better with TRBJ2-7; the J call may be wrong. Germline loops: CDR1 LGHDT, CDR2 YNNKEL (reference sequence). This CDR3 has 13 amino acids. The chain's CDR3 is CASSHDRFVEQYF. CDR3 bases: TGTGCCAGCAGCCACGACAGGTTTGTCGAGCAGTACTTC.

The gene calls are TRBV3-1 and TRBJ2-7; no clear D. The J call is doubtful: the DNA matches TRBJ2-1 better. Germline CDR1 is LGHDT and CDR2 is YNNKEL (reference sequence). This CDR3 contains 14 residues. The CDR3 DNA is TGTGCCAGCAGCCAAGAGTCCTCCTACAATGAGCAGTTCTTC. This translates into CASSQESSYNEQFF.

This clonotype occurred a few times. The genes are TRBV11-1 and TRBJ2-3, with a possible D match to TRBD1 (6 bases). The CDR3 has 16 residues. Trimming removed 5 bases from V and 0 bases from J, with 15 bases in between. The germline V gene encodes CDR1 SGHAT and CDR2 FQDESV (reference sequence). CDR3 loop: CASSGRGQPSTDTQYF. In DNA, the CDR3 is TGTGCCAGCAGCGGCAGAGGACAGCCTAGCACAGATACGCAGTATTTT.

The chain has TRBV11-1 and TRBJ2-1; D call uncertain. Germline V lookup: CDR1 SGHAT, CDR2 FQDESV (reference sequence). This CDR3 has 13 residues. The V end was cut by 4 bases, the J end by 10 bases, with 14 bases between. DNA of the CDR3: TGTGCCAGCAGCTCGCAGGTTACCGTCGAGCAGTTCTTC. Translation gives CASSSQVTVEQFF.

The rearrangement links TRBV6-6 to TRBJ2-3, with no clear D. CDR1 MNHNY and CDR2 SVGAGI come from the germline V gene (reference sequence). V shed 7 bases and J shed 4 bases, with 12 bases lying between them. The CDR3 contains 13 residues. The CDR3 sequence is CASTLAPADTQYF. CDR3 sequence (DNA): TGTGCCAGCACTTTGGCGCCCGCAGATACGCAGTATTTT.

Points on this clonotype: The CDR3 end shows no conserved phenylalanine or tryptophan, and so a read error is likely. The DNA is omitted, as the CDR3 cannot be located on it reliably, and the CDR3 follows TCRdb's listing. The chain employs TRBV7-8 and TRBJ2-1; the table's D call, TRBD1, was not checked against the DNA. Germline-derived CDR1 and CDR2 are SGHVS and FQNEAQ. The CDR3 has 16 residues if both end residues are counted. Here the CDR3 reads CASSTTRGSDEQYFGS.